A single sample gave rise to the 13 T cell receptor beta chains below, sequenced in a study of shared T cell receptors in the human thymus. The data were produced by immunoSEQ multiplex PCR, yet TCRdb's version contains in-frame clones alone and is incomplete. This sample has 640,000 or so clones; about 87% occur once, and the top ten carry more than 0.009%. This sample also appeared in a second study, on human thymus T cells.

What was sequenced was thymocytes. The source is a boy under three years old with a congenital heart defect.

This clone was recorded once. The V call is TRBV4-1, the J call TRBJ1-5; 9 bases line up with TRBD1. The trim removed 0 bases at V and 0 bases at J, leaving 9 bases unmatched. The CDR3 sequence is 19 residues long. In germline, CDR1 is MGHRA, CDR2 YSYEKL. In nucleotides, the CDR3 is TGCGCCAGCAGCCAAGATTCCCTGGACAGGGGCTATAGCAATCAGCCCCAGCATTTT. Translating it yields CASSQDSLDRGYSNQPQHF.

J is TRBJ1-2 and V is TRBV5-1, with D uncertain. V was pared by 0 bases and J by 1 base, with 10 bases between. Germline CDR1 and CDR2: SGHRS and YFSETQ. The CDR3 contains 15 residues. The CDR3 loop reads CASSLDTKRNYGYTF. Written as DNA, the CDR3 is TGCGCCAGCAGCTTGGATACCAAGCGTAACTATGGCTACACCTTC.

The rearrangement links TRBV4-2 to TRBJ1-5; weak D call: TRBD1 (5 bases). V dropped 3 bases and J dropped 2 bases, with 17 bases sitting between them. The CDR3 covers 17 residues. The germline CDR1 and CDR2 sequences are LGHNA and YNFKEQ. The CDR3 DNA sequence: TGTGCCAGCAGCCAGGGGCAGACTCTTAACGGCAATCAGCCCCAGCATTTT. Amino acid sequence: CASSQGQTLNGNQPQHF.

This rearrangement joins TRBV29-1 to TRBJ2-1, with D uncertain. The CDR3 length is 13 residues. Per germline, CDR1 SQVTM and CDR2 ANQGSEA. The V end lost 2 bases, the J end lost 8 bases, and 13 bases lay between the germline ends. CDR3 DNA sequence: TGCAGCGTTGAACAGGTATACAGTCATGAGCAGTTCTTC. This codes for CSVEQVYSHEQFF.

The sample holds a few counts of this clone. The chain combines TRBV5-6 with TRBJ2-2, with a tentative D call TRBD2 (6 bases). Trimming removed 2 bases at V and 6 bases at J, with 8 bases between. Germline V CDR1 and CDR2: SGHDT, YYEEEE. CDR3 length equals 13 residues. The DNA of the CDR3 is TGTGCCAGCAGCTTCCGACTAGCCGGGGAGCTGTTTTTT. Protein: CASSFRLAGELFF.

The CDR3 region is CASSEANNLAGDSSTDTQYF. Here the CDR3 DNA reads TGTGCCAGCAGTGAAGCCAACAATCTAGCGGGAGATTCTAGCACAGATACGCAGTATTTT. The rearrangement uses TRBV2 and TRBJ2-3, with TRBD2 identical over 10 bases. The CDR3 sequence is 20 residues long. Trimming at V came to 0 bases and at J to 0 bases, leaving 12 bases not matched to a gene. The V gene's germline CDR1 is SNHLY and CDR2 FYNNEI.

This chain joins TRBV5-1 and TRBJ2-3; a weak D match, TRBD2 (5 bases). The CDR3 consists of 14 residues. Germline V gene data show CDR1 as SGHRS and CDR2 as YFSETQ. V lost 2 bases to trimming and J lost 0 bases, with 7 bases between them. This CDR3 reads CASSLTRSTDTQYF. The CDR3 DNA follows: TGCGCCAGCAGCTTAACTAGGAGCACAGATACGCAGTATTTT.

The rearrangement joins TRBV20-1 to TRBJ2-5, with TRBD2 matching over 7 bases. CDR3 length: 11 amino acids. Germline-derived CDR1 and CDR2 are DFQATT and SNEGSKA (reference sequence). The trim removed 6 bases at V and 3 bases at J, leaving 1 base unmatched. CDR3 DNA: TGCAGTGCCGCGGGGGAAGAGACCCAGTACTTC. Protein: CSAAGEETQYF.

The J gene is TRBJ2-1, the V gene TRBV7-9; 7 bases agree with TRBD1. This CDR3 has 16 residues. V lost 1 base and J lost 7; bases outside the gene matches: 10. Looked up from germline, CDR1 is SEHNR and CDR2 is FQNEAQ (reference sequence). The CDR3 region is CASSLVGTDPYNEQFF. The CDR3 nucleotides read TGTGCCAGCAGCTTAGTTGGGACAGATCCTTATAATGAGCAGTTCTTC.

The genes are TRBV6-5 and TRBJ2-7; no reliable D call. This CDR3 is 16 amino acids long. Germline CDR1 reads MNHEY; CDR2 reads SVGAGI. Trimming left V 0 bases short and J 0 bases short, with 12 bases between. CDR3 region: CASSYSIKSGSYEQYF. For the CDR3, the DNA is TGTGCCAGCAGTTACTCGATCAAATCGGGCTCCTACGAGCAGTACTTC.

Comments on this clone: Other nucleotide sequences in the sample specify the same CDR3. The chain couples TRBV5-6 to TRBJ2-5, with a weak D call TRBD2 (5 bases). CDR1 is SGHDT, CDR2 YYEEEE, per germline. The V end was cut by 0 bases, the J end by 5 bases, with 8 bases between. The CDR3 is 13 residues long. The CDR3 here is CASSLGLRETQYF. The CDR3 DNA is TGTGCCAGCAGCTTGGGACTACGGGAGACCCAGTACTTC.

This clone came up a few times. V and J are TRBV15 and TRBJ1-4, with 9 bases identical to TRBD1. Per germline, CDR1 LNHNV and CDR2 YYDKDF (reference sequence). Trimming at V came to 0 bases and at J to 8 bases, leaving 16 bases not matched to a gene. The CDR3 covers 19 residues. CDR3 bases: TGTGCCACCAGCAGAGAAAAACAGGGGGCGATGGGGCGAGGAGAAAAACTGTTTTTT. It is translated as CATSREKQGAMGRGEKLFF.

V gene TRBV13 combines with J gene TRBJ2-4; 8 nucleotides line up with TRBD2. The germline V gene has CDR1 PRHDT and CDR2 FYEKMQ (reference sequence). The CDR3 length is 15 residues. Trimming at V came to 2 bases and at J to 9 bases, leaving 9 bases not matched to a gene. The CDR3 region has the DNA TGTGCCAGCAGCTTAAGCGGGAGTTTGCGTGGCATTCAGTACTTC. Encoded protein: CASSLSGSLRGIQYF.